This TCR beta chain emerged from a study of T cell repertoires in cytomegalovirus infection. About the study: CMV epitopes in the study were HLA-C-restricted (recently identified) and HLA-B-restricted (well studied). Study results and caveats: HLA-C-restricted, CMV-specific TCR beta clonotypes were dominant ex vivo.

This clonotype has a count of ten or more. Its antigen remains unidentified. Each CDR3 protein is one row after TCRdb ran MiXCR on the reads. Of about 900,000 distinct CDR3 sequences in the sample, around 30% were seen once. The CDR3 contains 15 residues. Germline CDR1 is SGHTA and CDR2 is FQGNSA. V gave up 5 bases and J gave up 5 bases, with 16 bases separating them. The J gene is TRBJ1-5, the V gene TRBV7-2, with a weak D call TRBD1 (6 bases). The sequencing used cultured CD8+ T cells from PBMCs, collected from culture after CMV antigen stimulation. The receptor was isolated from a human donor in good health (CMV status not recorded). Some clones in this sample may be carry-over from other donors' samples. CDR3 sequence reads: CASSPPGGLDQPQHF. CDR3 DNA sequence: TGTGCCAGCAGCCCCCCGGGGGGCCTCGATCAGCCCCAGCATTTT.